The 25 T cell receptor beta chains reported below all come from one sample, sequenced in a study of blood T cell repertoires in COVID-19. Clones were read by immunoSEQ multiplex PCR, and TCRdb kept only the in-frame ones, dropping some. The sample has around 43,000 clones; 80% to 90% are singletons. Input material: peripheral blood. The receptor source for this set is a human donor in a cohort sampled during active COVID-19.

The CDR3 nucleotides are TGTGCCAGCAGTTCGTTGGGGGGGAATAATTCACCCCTCCACTTT. This gives the protein CASSSLGGNNSPLHF. The genes are TRBV27 and TRBJ1-6, with D possibly TRBD1 on 5 matching bases. The CDR3 is 15 residues long. The V end was cut by 4 bases, the J end by 5 bases, with 12 bases between. Germline V gene lookup returns CDR1 MNHEY and CDR2 SMNVEV (reference sequence).

The chain has TRBV27 and TRBJ2-7, with 7 bases fitting TRBD2. Germline CDR1 reads MNHEY; CDR2 reads SMNVEV (reference sequence). After removal of 3 bases from V and 2 bases from J, the junction contained 7 bases not matched to a gene. The CDR3 consists of 15 residues. In DNA, the CDR3 is TGTGCCAGCAGTTTGACAGCGGGAAGCGCCTACGAGCAGTACTTC. As protein: CASSLTAGSAYEQYF.

The rearrangement links TRBV12-3 or TRBV12-4 to TRBJ1-4; no firm D call. V gave up 6 bases and J gave up 8 bases, with 13 bases separating them. CDR3 length: 13 residues. The DNA for the CDR3 is TGTGCCAGCAGCCCCGCCGGGGTCGAAAAACTGTTTTTT. It is translated as CASSPAGVEKLFF.

This clone was counted once. The chain employs TRBV9 and TRBJ2-7; possibly TRBD2 for D (6 bases). The V gene lost 4 bases and the J gene lost 4 bases, with 21 bases spanning the gap. Germline V gene sequence: CDR1 SGDLS, CDR2 YYNGEE. The CDR3 has 16 amino acids. CDR3 DNA sequence: TGTGCCAGCAGCCCCTACCGACAGACTAGTCATTACGAGCAGTACTTC. This encodes CASSPYRQTSHYEQYF.

This chain links TRBV27 with TRBJ1-1; no clear D gene. The CDR3 totals 12 residues. V lost 6 bases, J lost 8 bases, and 13 bases lay in between. The germline V gene encodes CDR1 MNHEY and CDR2 SMNVEV (reference sequence). This chain's CDR3 is CASSLLGREAFF. The CDR3 DNA sequence: TGTGCCAGCAGCCTTCTAGGGAGGGAAGCTTTCTTT.

The table lists this clone with a few counts. A read error may account for a junction end that differs from germline. This chain uses TRBV27 with TRBJ2-1, with D perhaps matching TRBD1 (6 bases). Germline V gives CDR1 MNHEY, CDR2 SMNVEV (reference sequence). There are 14 residues in the CDR3. The CDR3 DNA sequence: TGTGCCAGCAGTCTATCGGACAGATACAATGAGCAGTTCTTC. Amino acids: CASSLSDRYNEQFF.

CDR3 DNA sequence: TGTGCCAGCAGCATAAAACTACCTAGCGGGAGTTACGAGCAGTACTTC. Amino acid sequence: CASSIKLPSGSYEQYF. This chain links TRBV3-1 (or the pseudogene TRBV3-2) with TRBJ2-7; 10 bases are shared with TRBD2. Germline V lookup: CDR1 LGHDT, CDR2 YNNKEL (reference sequence). Trimming at V came to 5 bases and at J to 4 bases, leaving 11 bases not matched to a gene. CDR3 length: 16 amino acids.

The CDR3 protein is CASSLDAETQYF. The CDR3 region has the DNA TGTGCCAGCAGCCTAGATGCGGAGACCCAGTACTTC. The chain employs TRBV5-8 and TRBJ2-5; no firm D call. Trimming took 4 bases from V and 5 from J, leaving 9 bases between them. The CDR3 is 12 residues long. Germline V gives CDR1 SGHTS, CDR2 YDEGEE.

V and J are TRBV21-1 and TRBJ2-3; TRBD2, the D gene given by the table, was not confirmed from the DNA. TRBV21-1 is described as a pseudogene. CDR3 length equals 17 residues. DNA for the CDR3: TGTGCCAGCAGCAAAATTAGAGCGGGGGGAAGGGCGGATACGCAGTATTTT. It specifies CASSKIRAGGRADTQYF.

CDR3 nucleotide sequence: TGTGCCAGCAGCCACTTGGGACAAGCTTCATTGAGGGGGGCCAACGTCCTGACTTTC. Translation: CASSHLGQASLRGANVLTF. This chain uses TRBV3-1 (or the pseudogene TRBV3-2) with TRBJ2-6; D may be TRBD1 (6 bases). The CDR3 is 19 amino acids. Trimming pared 3 bases from V and 4 bases from J, leaving 22 bases between. In germline, CDR1 is LGHDT, CDR2 YNNKEL (reference sequence).

The CDR3 loop reads CASSPGGSGREAFF. The CDR3 region has the DNA TGTGCCAGCAGCCCGGGAGGATCGGGACGTGAAGCTTTCTTT. This chain joins TRBV5-4 and TRBJ1-1; the D gene is possibly TRBD1 (5 bases). Trimming took off 4 bases at V and 7 bases at J, with 17 bases between the two ends. CDR3 size: 14 residues. Germline values: CDR1 SGHNT, CDR2 YYREEE (reference sequence).

The V call is TRBV10-2, the J call TRBJ2-1, with TRBD2 matching 7 bases. Germline-derived CDR1 and CDR2 are WSHSY and SAAADI. V was clipped by 8 bases and J by 8 bases; unmatched bases: 18. This CDR3 is 16 amino acids long. The CDR3 DNA reads as TGCGCCAGCGGACTTGGGGGGGGAGGGAGTGGGTATGAGCAGTTCTTC. Protein product: CASGLGGGGSGYEQFF.

The chain links TRBV6-5 to TRBJ1-4; the match to TRBD1 covers 10 bases. The V and J ends lost 5 bases and 10 bases, in that order; junction bases with no gene match: 10. Germline CDR1 is MNHEY and CDR2 is SVGAGI. The CDR3 is 15 residues long. The CDR3 DNA follows: TGTGCCAGCAGTCGGGGGGACAGGGGATATGGAAAACTGTTTTTT. Its protein product is CASSRGDRGYGKLFF.

This chain connects TRBV6-6 to TRBJ1-1, with a tentative D call TRBD1 (6 bases). The germline V and J ends were trimmed by 5 bases and 10 bases, with 14 bases remaining between them. Germline loops: CDR1 MNHNY, CDR2 SVGAGI (reference sequence). CDR3 length: 12 residues. The CDR3 sequence is CASSNRQVGAFF. The CDR3 coding sequence is TGTGCCAGCAGTAATCGACAGGTTGGAGCTTTCTTT.

The chain joins TRBV4-1 to TRBJ1-1; D gene uncertain. The CDR3 has 15 residues. V lost 4 bases and J lost 0, with 12 bases in between. Germline V gene sequence: CDR1 MGHRA, CDR2 YSYEKL. The CDR3 loop is CASSPQAGVNTEAFF. CDR3 in DNA: TGCGCCAGCAGCCCCCAGGCCGGGGTGAACACTGAAGCTTTCTTT.

The rearrangement uses TRBV10-1 and TRBJ2-3, with 11 positions matching TRBD2. Trimming removed 4 bases from V and 2 bases from J; junction bases left unmatched: 5. This CDR3 region has 16 residues. The germline CDR1 and CDR2 sequences are WNHNN and SYGVQD (reference sequence). The CDR3 DNA reads as TGCGCCAGCAGTGTGCTAGCGGGGGGCCTCACAGATACGCAGTATTTT. This translates into CASSVLAGGLTDTQYF.

CDR3 protein: CASSLQGPSYEQYF. The CDR3 DNA reads TGTGCCAGCAGCCTCCAGGGCCCGTCCTACGAGCAGTACTTC. The rearrangement uses TRBV5-6 and TRBJ2-7; possibly TRBD1 for D (5 bases). The CDR3 is 14 amino acids. Germline V gene data show CDR1 as SGHDT and CDR2 as YYEEEE. Trimming removed 4 bases from V and 1 base from J, with 12 bases in between.

The V and J genes are TRBV11-2 and TRBJ2-7; 7 nucleotides agree with TRBD2. This CDR3 has 15 amino acids. J lost 0 bases, V lost 5 bases, and 7 bases had no gene match. The V gene's germline CDR1 is SGHAT and CDR2 FQNNGV. In DNA form, the CDR3 reads TGTGCCAGCAGCCAAATAGCGGGTATCTCCTACGAGCAGTACTTC. Translated, it gives CASSQIAGISYEQYF.

The J gene is TRBJ1-5, the V gene TRBV2; 10 positions agree with TRBD1. The junction had 8 bases not matched to a gene; V was cut back by 0 bases and J by 6 bases. CDR3 length: 17 amino acids. CDR1 SNHLY and CDR2 FYNNEI come from the germline V gene. The CDR3 DNA follows: TGTGCCAGCAGTGAAGCTGTAGGGACAGGGGTTCGTCAGCCCCAGCATTTT. This sequence encodes CASSEAVGTGVRQPQHF.

The CDR3 loop reads CASSSAGLANEQYF. The CDR3 DNA reads TGTGCCAGCAGCTCAGCAGGACTAGCCAACGAGCAGTACTTC. The chain links TRBV13 to TRBJ2-7; TRBD2 matches 8 bases. There are 14 residues in the CDR3. Per germline, CDR1 PRHDT and CDR2 FYEKMQ (reference sequence). Unmatched junction bases numbered 7, after V lost 4 bases and J lost 5 bases.

The chain is built from TRBV24-1 and TRBJ1-5; D is uncertain. The CDR3 is made up of 12 amino acids. Trimming cost V 11 bases and J 4 bases, with 11 bases left between them. The V gene's germline CDR1 is KGHDR and CDR2 SFDVKD. The CDR3 bases are TGTGCCAGGCGGATGGTAAATCAGCCCCAGCATTTT. This codes for CARRMVNQPQHF.

The V and J genes are TRBV5-6 and TRBJ2-5; TRBD2 agrees at 9 bases. CDR3 length equals 14 residues. V lost 2 bases, J lost 2 bases, and 1 base stayed unmatched. The V gene's germline CDR1 is SGHDT and CDR2 YYEEEE. The CDR3 nucleotides are TGTGCCAGCAGCTTACTAGCGGGTCAAGAGACCCAGTACTTC. This codes for CASSLLAGQETQYF.

The sample holds one count of this clone. This chain joins TRBV5-6 and TRBJ2-1; D may be TRBD1 (6 bases). The germline V and J ends were trimmed by 0 bases and 1 base, with 11 bases remaining between them. CDR1 and CDR2 from the germline V gene are SGHDT and YYEEEE. This CDR3 region has 16 residues. DNA of the CDR3: TGTGCCAGCAGCTTGGACGTGGGGACATCCTACAATGAGCAGTTCTTC. This codes for CASSLDVGTSYNEQFF.

This clone was detected once. CDR3: CASSVASLAGDNEQFF. The CDR3 DNA sequence: TGTGCCAGCAGCGTAGCCAGCCTAGCGGGGGACAATGAGCAGTTCTTC. The V gene is TRBV9, the J gene TRBJ2-1; 10 nucleotides line up with TRBD2. Germline V gene data show CDR1 as SGDLS and CDR2 as YYNGEE. The CDR3 loop spans 16 amino acids. J gave up 5 bases and V 0 bases, and 5 bases lay outside the gene matches. The full variable domain, completed using reference TRBV9 and TRBJ2-1, is DSGVTQTPKHLITATGQRVTLRCSPRSGDLSVYWYQQSLDQGLQFLIQYYNGEERAKGNILERFSAQQFPDLHSELNLSSLELGDSALYFCASSVASLAGDNEQFFGPGTRLTVL.

The chain links TRBV5-1 to TRBJ2-2, with 10 bases matching TRBD1. The CDR3 runs to 15 residues. The germline CDR1 and CDR2 sequences are SGHRS and YFSETQ. Trimming took 4 bases from V and 3 from J; bases not matched to a gene: 3. The chain's CDR3 is CASSGQGGHTGELFF. The DNA for the CDR3 is TGCGCCAGCAGCGGACAGGGGGGGCACACCGGGGAGCTGTTTTTT.